This T cell receptor beta chain was sequenced during a study of blood T cell repertoires in COVID-19. Study information: Acute-phase and convalescent COVID-19 samples originated in the United States, Italy and Spain. The analysed material was cDNA or gDNA that came from T cells, B-cell-depleted T cells, or PBMCs.

Original analysis: Quantification of nucleated cells was approximated via reference gene primer amplification. Only in-frame clones appear in the TCRdb table, and some are missing; sequencing was by immunoSEQ multiplex PCR. The V and J calls and the clone size are those of that table, but D and trimming were determined from the DNA. The table has 99,000 or so clones, roughly 85% seen once; the top ten hold around 4.5%. Looked up from germline, CDR1 is SGHRS and CDR2 is YFSETQ. The CDR3 extends over 14 amino acids. The trim removed 4 bases at V and 3 bases at J, leaving 3 bases unmatched. This clonotype was obtained from a man aged 50 or older with acute or convalescent COVID-19. V gene TRBV5-1 combines with J gene TRBJ1-2; TRBD1 matches 10 bases. The sequenced sample was peripheral blood. The CDR3 nucleotides read TGCGCCAGCAGCATAGGGACAGGGGACTATGGCTACACCTTC. As protein: CASSIGTGDYGYTF.